The clone carrying this T cell receptor beta chain appeared many times. What it binds is unknown. These data originate in a study of T-cell memory formation after mild COVID-19. TCRdb re-called the 5' RACE reads with MiXCR, one entry per CDR3 protein. This sample has under 400,000 distinct CDR3 sequences, with around a fifth found just once. The study, taken as a whole, reports: While clones contracting from day 15 to 85 were balanced between CD4 and CD8, later expanders leaned CD4+.

This TCR was sampled from an adult woman who had mild COVID-19 (a few samples of this study predate the infection). Cell type and time point are not known. Sample: PBMCs or a T cell subset sorted from them (not recorded which).

CDR3 in amino acids: CAISDPGYGYTF. In nucleotides, the CDR3 is TGTGCCATCAGTGATCCGGGGTATGGCTACACCTTC. The rearrangement joins TRBV10-3 to TRBJ1-2; D is undetermined. The germline V gene has CDR1 ENHRY and CDR2 SYGVKD. V was shortened by 3 bases and J by 5 bases, with 7 bases between the two germline ends. CDR3 length: 12 residues.